This TCR beta chain stems from a study of blood T cell repertoires in COVID-19. Study background: Sites in the United States, Italy and Spain provided acute and convalescent COVID-19 samples. T cells, B-cell-depleted T cells, or PBMCs supplied cDNA or gDNA.

The CDR3 is 15 amino acids. J gave up 10 bases and V 6 bases, and 14 bases lay outside the gene matches. Germline assignment: CDR1 SNHLY and CDR2 FYNNEI. Symptom resolution, clearance, or two negative PCRs marked the recovered donors of Cohort 3. How the authors handled the data: The authors estimated nucleated cell counts from reference gene primer amplification. The data were produced by immunoSEQ multiplex PCR, yet TCRdb's version contains in-frame clones alone and is incomplete. That table supplies the V and J calls and clone size; D and trimming were determined from the DNA. The data hold about 280,000 clones, with roughly 85% observed a single time.

This clonotype was obtained from a woman aged 40 to 50 who had recovered from COVID-19. The rearrangement links TRBV2 to TRBJ1-4, with 7 bases lining up with TRBD1. The sequencing input was PBMCs or T cells enriched from blood (not recorded which). The CDR3 nucleotides are TGTGCCAGCAGCCGCGACAGGGTGGGTCCCGGAAAACTGTTTTTT. Translating gives CASSRDRVGPGKLFF.